These 27 T cell receptor beta chains originate from one sample sequenced in a study of HIV-infected children after antiretroviral therapy interruption. Unique molecular identifiers were included in an RNA-based 3' RACE TCR library. TCRdb ran MiXCR on the 3' RACE reads and lists one entry per CDR3 protein. The sample lists about 50,000 distinct CDR3 sequences, roughly 4% occurring once. Specified treatment: PENTA 11 planned treatment interruption arm or continuous ART arm. The starting material was CD45RA+ CD4+ T cells from PBMCs, pooled from several time points, obtained from a donor given antiretroviral therapy, either interrupted or continuous. Noted subset: naive CD4+ CD45RA+ CD45RO- T cells. The receptors come from a pool of human donors with HIV.

This clonotype was counted ten times or more. The chain is built from TRBV12-3 or TRBV12-4 and TRBJ2-7, with TRBD2 matching 7 bases. The CDR3 totals 14 residues. V shed 7 bases and J 4 bases; nucleotides not matched to a gene: 10. In DNA form, the CDR3 reads TGTGCCAGCACCCGGGAGGCAGGGAGGTACGAGCAGTACTTC. Its protein is CASTREAGRYEQYF.

This chain joins TRBV20-1 and TRBJ2-1; 12 bases agree with TRBD2. The CDR3 extends over 15 amino acids. The J segment lost 10 bases and the V segment lost 4 bases, leaving 11 bases of the junction unmatched. Germline lookup yields CDR1 DFQATT and CDR2 SNEGSKA (reference sequence). The CDR3 spells CSATLGTSGFREQFF. The CDR3 coding sequence is TGCAGTGCTACCCTAGGGACTAGCGGGTTCAGGGAGCAGTTCTTC.

This clonotype was recorded many times. The chain carries TRBV4-2 and TRBJ1-2; D perhaps matches TRBD1 (5 bases). The CDR3 consists of 14 residues. V was cut by 0 bases and J by 8 bases, with 13 bases left in between. Germline V gene lookup returns CDR1 LGHNA and CDR2 YNFKEQ. The CDR3 is CASSQDRELRGYTF. The DNA for the CDR3 is TGTGCCAGCAGCCAAGACAGGGAACTTCGGGGCTACACCTTC.

In this sample, this clonotype turned up many times. The J gene is TRBJ1-5, the V gene TRBV2; D is unclear. The CDR3 is made up of 16 amino acids. Germline V lookup: CDR1 SNHLY, CDR2 FYNNEI. V was trimmed by 1 base and J by 0 bases, leaving 10 bases between them. DNA for the CDR3: TGTGCCAGCAGTGAAGTCGATCTCTATAGCAATCAGCCCCAGCATTTT. It encodes CASSEVDLYSNQPQHF.

This clonotype has a count of ten or more. This chain links TRBV13 with TRBJ2-7; D may match TRBD1 or TRBD2 (6 bases each). The germline V gene encodes CDR1 PRHDT and CDR2 FYEKMQ (reference sequence). The CDR3 contains 18 residues. V was clipped by 5 bases and J by 3 bases, with 26 bases between them. CDR3 sequence: CASSPKLEGGAEVYEQYF. In DNA form, the CDR3 reads TGTGCCAGCAGCCCTAAACTAGAGGGGGGCGCTGAGGTCTACGAGCAGTACTTC.

This clonotype has ten or more counts. This chain connects TRBV12-3 or TRBV12-4 to TRBJ1-1; no clear D gene. With 5 bases removed from V and 0 bases from J, the gap between germline ends came to 7 bases. The CDR3 spans 13 residues. This chain's CDR3 is CASSGLMNTEAFF. The CDR3, as DNA: TGTGCCAGCAGTGGGCTTATGAACACTGAAGCTTTCTTT.

Ten or more counts support this clonotype. The chain employs TRBV20-1 and TRBJ1-1; D call uncertain. This CDR3 spans 11 amino acids. V lost 0 bases and J lost 8, with 7 bases in between. Germline V CDR1 and CDR2: DFQATT, SNEGSKA (reference sequence). The CDR3, as DNA: TGCAGTGCTAGAGACCGCTCAGAAGCTTTCTTT. This sequence encodes CSARDRSEAFF.

There are many counts of this clonotype. The CDR3 nucleotides are TGTGCCAGCAGTTCCGGGAGGGGGATGAACACTGAAGCTTTCTTT. Translated: CASSSGRGMNTEAFF. The rearrangement joins TRBV6-6 to TRBJ1-1; tentatively, D is TRBD1 (6 bases). Trimming stripped 4 bases from V and 0 bases from J, with 12 bases between. The germline V gene encodes CDR1 MNHNY and CDR2 SVGAGI (reference sequence). There are 15 residues in the CDR3.

There are many counts of this clonotype. CDR3 in DNA: TGTGCCAGCAGCTTGCCAGGGAAGGGCACAGATACGCAGTATTTT. It encodes CASSLPGKGTDTQYF. The gene calls are TRBV7-2 and TRBJ2-3, with D perhaps TRBD1 (5 bases). Trimming stripped 3 bases from V and 1 base from J, with 11 bases between. This CDR3 region has 15 residues. Germline lookup yields CDR1 SGHTA and CDR2 FQGNSA.

This clonotype was counted at least ten times. This chain uses TRBV27 with TRBJ1-2, with no clear D. Per the germline V gene, CDR1 is MNHEY and CDR2 is SMNVEV (reference sequence). Trimming took 5 bases from V and 7 from J, leaving 14 bases between them. The CDR3 length is 13 residues. The CDR3, as DNA: TGTGCCAGCAGTCTTGTAGGGCGGGGTGGCTACACCTTC. Translating gives CASSLVGRGGYTF.

This clonotype showed up many times. The J gene is TRBJ2-2, the V gene TRBV7-9, with D perhaps assigned TRBD1 or TRBD2 (5 bases each). Trimming pared 5 bases from V and 7 bases from J, leaving 17 bases between. Germline V gene sequence: CDR1 SEHNR, CDR2 FQNEAQ (reference sequence). This CDR3 comprises 15 residues. The CDR3 coding sequence is TGTGCCAGCAGCCTGAACCGGGACGAGGGCGGGGAGCTGTTTTTT. Translation: CASSLNRDEGGELFF.

This clonotype was seen repeatedly, ten times or more. The chain uses TRBV6-2 or TRBV6-3 and TRBJ1-5; the D is unclear. The CDR3 extends over 16 amino acids. Germline V gives CDR1 MNHEY, CDR2 SVGEGT. V shed 2 bases and J shed 7 bases, with 18 bases lying between them. The CDR3 sequence: CASSYASLLNGQPQHF. Here the CDR3 DNA reads TGTGCCAGCAGTTACGCCTCCCTATTAAATGGGCAGCCCCAGCATTTT.

This clonotype has at least ten counts. The rearrangement uses TRBV12-3 or TRBV12-4 and TRBJ1-1; possible D gene TRBD1, 5 bases. Trimming cost V 7 bases and J 0 bases, with 12 bases left between them. The CDR3 length is 14 residues. The CDR3 nucleotides read TGTGCCAGCACTCAGGGAGTCATGAACACTGAAGCTTTCTTT. This encodes CASTQGVMNTEAFF.

This clonotype was detected ten times or more. V gene TRBV20-1 combines with J gene TRBJ1-1, with 7 bases that match TRBD1. This CDR3 contains 11 residues. The ends lost 6 bases at V and 7 bases at J; junction bases unmatched: 5. Germline CDR1 DFQATT, CDR2 SNEGSKA (reference sequence). The CDR3 spells CSAIQGDEAFF. CDR3 sequence (DNA): TGCAGTGCCATTCAGGGGGATGAAGCTTTCTTT.

This clonotype has at least ten counts. The chain combines TRBV20-1 with TRBJ2-7; the D is unclear. The V gene lost 6 bases and the J gene lost 3 bases, with 12 bases spanning the gap. Germline V gene sequence: CDR1 DFQATT, CDR2 SNEGSKA (reference sequence). CDR3 length equals 12 residues. As DNA, the CDR3 is TGCAGTGCCGCGGACGGAAGCTACGAGCAGTACTTC. This codes for CSAADGSYEQYF.

The CDR3 DNA sequence: TGTGCCAGCAGTTGGGGGCAGAGCGAGCAGTACTTC. Amino acids: CASSWGQSEQYF. The chain combines TRBV28 with TRBJ2-7, with D tentatively TRBD1 (6 bases). CDR1 MDHEN and CDR2 SYDVKM come from the germline V gene. V was pared by 4 bases and J by 6 bases, with 10 bases between. The CDR3 consists of 12 residues.

This clonotype was detected ten times or more. The V gene is TRBV23-1, the J gene TRBJ2-5; weak D call: TRBD2 (6 bases). TRBV23-1 is marked as an open reading frame, function uncertain. Trimming took off 6 bases at V and 12 bases at J, with 14 bases between the two ends. The CDR3 consists of 11 residues. CDR3 coding DNA: TGCGCCAGCAGCTCACCGGGACTGGAGTACTTC. It translates to CASSSPGLEYF.

The sample holds many counts of this clonotype. The chain carries TRBV6-1 and TRBJ1-1, with 7 bases aligning to TRBD1. Germline CDR1 and CDR2: MNHNS and SASEGT. Germline trimming cut 8 bases from V and 1 base from J; bases unmatched to any gene: 10. The CDR3 loop spans 15 amino acids. CDR3 in DNA: TGTGCCAGCTCGGAGGGGGCCTCCGGGAACACTGAAGCTTTCTTT. This translates into CASSEGASGNTEAFF.

This clonotype has ten or more counts. The CDR3 reads CAISEQGVGNSPLHF. The CDR3 DNA reads TGTGCCATCAGTGAGCAAGGGGTCGGCAATTCACCCCTCCACTTT. The rearrangement links TRBV10-3 to TRBJ1-6; possibly TRBD1 for D (5 bases). Germline CDR1 reads ENHRY; CDR2 reads SYGVKD. The length of the CDR3 is 15 residues. V lost 2 bases to trimming and J lost 7 bases, with 12 bases between them.

This clonotype showed up just a few times. The genes are TRBV28 and TRBJ1-6, with D unclear. The V gene's germline CDR1 is MDHEN and CDR2 SYDVKM. This CDR3 spans 14 amino acids. Trimming removed 8 bases from V and 3 bases from J, with 11 bases in between. The CDR3 nucleotides are TGTGCCAGCGGAACGAACCTCTATAATTCACCCCTCCACTTT. It yields the protein CASGTNLYNSPLHF.

This clonotype has a count of ten or more. This chain links TRBV2 with TRBJ1-5; D perhaps matches TRBD1 (6 bases). The CDR3 runs 15 residues. Germline values: CDR1 SNHLY, CDR2 FYNNEI. V was trimmed by 6 bases and J by 4 bases, leaving 16 bases between them. The chain's CDR3 is CASRESQGWNQPQHF. CDR3 DNA sequence: TGTGCCAGCAGAGAATCACAGGGCTGGAATCAGCCCCAGCATTTT.

This clonotype occurred many times. The CDR3 DNA reads as TGTGCCAGCAGACGAATGAACACTGAAGCTTTCTTT. This gives the protein CASRRMNTEAFF. V usage is TRBV12-3 or TRBV12-4 and J usage is TRBJ1-1, with D hard to call. Trimming took off 6 bases at V and 0 bases at J, with 5 bases between the two ends. The CDR3 runs 12 residues.

This clonotype showed up many times. This chain joins TRBV4-2 and TRBJ1-2; D remains unclear. CDR3 length equals 13 residues. Germline-derived CDR1 and CDR2 are LGHNA and YNFKEQ. The ends were cut back, 5 bases at V and 2 bases at J, with 9 bases in the middle. Written as DNA, the CDR3 is TGTGCCAGCAGCTATTCAGTCAACTATGGCTACACCTTC. Translated: CASSYSVNYGYTF.

This clonotype was seen many times. The CDR3 sequence is CAWRATSGGADEQFF. Written as DNA, the CDR3 is TGTGCCTGGCGTGCGACTAGCGGGGGTGCGGATGAGCAGTTCTTC. The genes are TRBV30 and TRBJ2-1, with 12 bases lining up with TRBD2. Trimming cost V 5 bases and J 8 bases; bases outside gene matches: 10. CDR3 length equals 15 residues. Per germline, CDR1 GTSNPN and CDR2 SVGIG (reference sequence).

This clonotype was observed many times. The J gene is TRBJ1-4, the V gene TRBV4-1; 9 bases map to TRBD1. The CDR3 consists of 15 residues. The ends lost 2 bases at V and 6 bases at J; junction bases unmatched: 4. The germline V gene encodes CDR1 MGHRA and CDR2 YSYEKL. CDR3 DNA sequence: TGCGCCAGCAGCCAAACACAGGGGGCCGATGAAAAACTGTTTTTT. Protein sequence: CASSQTQGADEKLFF.

In its sample, this clonotype was seen many times. The chain carries TRBV7-2 and TRBJ1-3, with no clear D. V shed 1 base and J shed 3 bases, with 10 bases lying between them. The CDR3 contains 15 residues. Germline CDR1 reads SGHTA; CDR2 reads FQGNSA. The CDR3 bases are TGTGCCAGCAGCTTAGTAGGCCAGTATGGAAACACCATATATTTT. Amino acid sequence: CASSLVGQYGNTIYF.

V gene TRBV5-1 combines with J gene TRBJ2-3; the D is unclear. CDR1 and CDR2 (germline): SGHRS, YFSETQ. The CDR3 consists of 15 residues. The ends were cut back, 0 bases at V and 0 bases at J, with 8 bases in the middle. The CDR3 loop reads CASSLAELSTDTQYF. The CDR3 bases are TGCGCCAGCAGCTTGGCCGAGCTAAGCACAGATACGCAGTATTTT. Filled out from reference TRBV5-1 and TRBJ2-3, the complete variable domain reads KAGVTQTPRYLIKTRGQQVTLSCSPISGHRSVSWYQQTPGQGLQFLFEYFSETQRNKGNFPGRFSGRQFSNSRSEMNVSTLELGDSALYLCASSLAELSTDTQYFGPGTRLTVL.